The clone carrying this T cell receptor beta chain appeared many times. Trimming cost V 0 bases and J 0 bases, with 8 bases left between them. CDR1 and CDR2 (germline): ENHRY, SYGVKD. The CDR3 is 16 amino acids. TCRdb independently ran MiXCR on the RT-PCR reads; one entry per CDR3 protein. The table lists more than 600,000 distinct CDR3 sequences, about 14% of them singletons. The V and J genes are TRBV10-3 and TRBJ2-2; D unclear. This TCR was sampled from a female donor in good health, serving as a healthy control. The specimen sequenced was memory CD4+ T cells from blood. DNA for the CDR3: TGTGCCATCAGTGAGTCGGATCTCGCGAACACCGGGGAGCTGTTTTTT. Amino acid sequence: CAISESDLANTGELFF.